Presented here are 30 T cell receptor beta chains from one specimen sequenced in a study of regulatory T cells in long-lasting Graves disease. Arm-PCR of CDR3 regions with iRepertoire HTBI primers generated TCR beta libraries. TCRdb reanalysed the multiplex PCR reads using MiXCR and keeps one entry per CDR3 protein. There are about 440,000 distinct CDR3 sequences in the sample; about 15% occur only once, and roughly 17% lies in the top ten. Time point reported: newly diagnosed GD, antithyroid drugs for less than 3 months. PBMCs were the source of the RNA used for TCR sequencing. These data are also associated with another study on T cells in Graves' hyperthyroidism and ophthalmopathy.

The sample here was peripheral blood mononuclear cells (PBMCs), taken at new diagnosis, from a patient treated with antithyroid drugs. These receptors originate from a woman aged 25 to 45 with Graves disease.

This clonotype has a handful of counts. The chain joins TRBV29-1 to TRBJ1-1; 9 bases align to TRBD1. CDR1 is SQVTM, CDR2 ANQGSEA, per germline. The ends lost 3 bases at V and 4 bases at J; junction bases unmatched: 3. This CDR3 comprises 13 residues. CDR3 in amino acids: CSVDDRGSTEAFF. The CDR3 nucleotides read TGCAGCGTTGATGACAGGGGGAGCACTGAAGCTTTCTTT.

The chain carries TRBV2 and TRBJ2-1; D perhaps matches TRBD2 (6 bases). With 6 bases removed from V and 3 bases from J, the gap between germline ends came to 15 bases. This CDR3 contains 15 residues. Germline lookup yields CDR1 SNHLY and CDR2 FYNNEI. CDR3 nucleotide sequence: TGTGCCAGCAGCTTGCATATTAGCGGCTACAATGAGCAGTTCTTC. Protein product: CASSLHISGYNEQFF. Variable domain in full (rest from reference TRBV2 and TRBJ2-1): EPEVTQTPSHQVTQMGQEVILRCVPISNHLYFYWYRQILGQKVEFLVSFYNNEISEKSEIFDDQFSVERPDGSNFTLKIRSTKLEDSAMYFCASSLHISGYNEQFFGPGTRLTVL.

This clonotype has a count of ten or more. This chain uses TRBV13 with TRBJ2-7; D unclear. This CDR3 region has 15 residues. Germline assignment: CDR1 PRHDT and CDR2 FYEKMQ (reference sequence). V was clipped by 4 bases and J by 2 bases, with 15 bases between them. The CDR3 region has the DNA TGTGCCAGCAGCTCCCCCGGGTTGAGTACCTACGAGCAGTACTTC. It codes for CASSSPGLSTYEQYF.

This clonotype was observed at least ten times. This rearrangement joins TRBV19 to TRBJ2-7, with 7 positions matching TRBD1. The V segment lost 5 bases and the J segment 2 bases; nucleotides outside the gene matches: 12. Germline CDR1 is LNHDA and CDR2 is SQIVND (reference sequence). CDR3 length: 16 residues. The DNA of the CDR3 is TGTGCCAGTAGTGGGGGCCGGGACAGCCAAGCCTACGAGCAGTACTTC. Residues: CASSGGRDSQAYEQYF.

This clonotype was counted at least ten times. This chain joins TRBV9 and TRBJ2-7, with 9 bases matching TRBD1. Germline loops: CDR1 SGDLS, CDR2 YYNGEE. The CDR3 sequence is 15 residues long. The V and J ends lost 0 bases and 3 bases, in that order; junction bases with no gene match: 4. The CDR3 sequence: CASSVEGTGNYEQYF. CDR3 DNA sequence: TGTGCCAGCAGCGTAGAGGGGACAGGGAACTACGAGCAGTACTTC.

This clonotype came up many times. The chain joins TRBV7-8 to TRBJ2-1; D uncertain. The CDR3 length is 18 residues. The V gene's germline CDR1 is SGHVS and CDR2 FQNEAQ. The V gene lost 3 bases and the J gene lost 3 bases, with 21 bases spanning the gap. The CDR3, as DNA: TGTGCCAGCAGCTTCTCCCGAGGAGCAAGTCCTCACTACAATGAGCAGTTCTTC. Protein: CASSFSRGASPHYNEQFF.

This clonotype was counted many times. The chain couples TRBV2 to TRBJ2-1; D is ambiguous. Germline values: CDR1 SNHLY, CDR2 FYNNEI. This CDR3 has 14 amino acids. The V end lost 7 bases, the J end lost 2 bases, and 12 bases lay between the germline ends. CDR3 sequence (DNA): TGTGCCAGCATGGGTAGCCGGGCCTACAATGAGCAGTTCTTC. This encodes CASMGSRAYNEQFF.

This clonotype was seen a few times. The chain uses TRBV5-6 and TRBJ2-5, with TRBD2 as a possible D gene (5 bases). CDR1 and CDR2 (germline): SGHDT, YYEEEE. The CDR3 loop spans 14 amino acids. V lost 4 bases, J lost 4 bases, and 14 bases lay in between. The CDR3 DNA follows: TGTGCCAGCAGCCCAAGAGGGATTCGAGAGACCCAGTACTTC. The encoded protein is CASSPRGIRETQYF.

The chain carries TRBV6-1 and TRBJ1-2; D remains ambiguous. This CDR3 has 14 amino acids. Germline loops: CDR1 MNHNS, CDR2 SASEGT. Trimming took off 3 bases at V and 5 bases at J, with 13 bases between the two ends. In DNA form, the CDR3 reads TGTGCCAGCAGTGACACAAGGGCGCCATATGGCTACACCTTC. Its translation: CASSDTRAPYGYTF.

At least ten counts were recorded for this clonotype. The V and J genes are TRBV28 and TRBJ2-3; D gene ambiguous. There are 11 residues in the CDR3. Trimming pared 4 bases from V and 6 bases from J, leaving 5 bases between. Germline V lookup: CDR1 MDHEN, CDR2 SYDVKM. The CDR3 reads CASSWVDTQYF. In DNA form, the CDR3 reads TGTGCCAGCAGTTGGGTGGATACGCAGTATTTT.

This clonotype was counted many times. This chain uses TRBV27 with TRBJ1-2; a possible D gene is TRBD1 (6 bases). Germline-derived CDR1 and CDR2 are MNHEY and SMNVEV (reference sequence). This CDR3 comprises 14 residues. Between the trimmed V and J ends, which lost 2 bases and 3 bases, there was a span of 10 bases. The CDR3 DNA reads TGTGCCAGCAGTTTAGCGACAGGAGACTATGGCTACACCTTC. The encoded protein is CASSLATGDYGYTF.

This clonotype was seen a few times. The chain couples TRBV6-4 to TRBJ2-3; 8 nucleotides line up with TRBD2. In germline, CDR1 is MRHNA, CDR2 SNTAGT. V lost 3 bases, J lost 4 bases, and 9 bases stayed unmatched. There are 16 residues in the CDR3. CDR3 amino acids: CASSDKPGGPPDTQYF. In nucleotides, the CDR3 is TGTGCCAGCAGTGATAAGCCGGGAGGGCCCCCAGATACGCAGTATTTT.

This clonotype was found many times. This chain joins TRBV2 and TRBJ2-1, with 11 bases lining up with TRBD1. V lost 5 bases to trimming and J lost 4 bases; unmatched junction nucleotides: 4. Per the germline V gene, CDR1 is SNHLY and CDR2 is FYNNEI. The length of the CDR3 is 15 residues. The CDR3 here is CASSRTGGSYNEQFF. CDR3 sequence (DNA): TGTGCCAGCAGTAGGACAGGGGGCTCGTACAATGAGCAGTTCTTC.

In this sample, this clonotype turned up many times. This sequence joins TRBV6-1 and TRBJ1-1; 9 nucleotides line up with TRBD1. V was clipped by 6 bases and J by 6 bases; unmatched bases: 11. The CDR3 consists of 15 residues. Germline-derived CDR1 and CDR2 are MNHNS and SASEGT. The CDR3 nucleotides are TGTGCCAGCAGACAAACAGGGGGCGGATATTCTGAAGCTTTCTTT. It translates to CASRQTGGGYSEAFF.

This clonotype occurred many times. This chain links TRBV12-3 or TRBV12-4 with TRBJ1-1, with 8 bases identical to TRBD1. V trimming: 7 bases; J trimming: 4 bases; junction bases outside the gene matches: 11. CDR3 length: 15 amino acids. The CDR3 loop is CASTSRTGSGTEAFF. The CDR3 DNA follows: TGTGCCAGCACCTCCCGGACAGGGAGTGGCACTGAAGCTTTCTTT.

This clonotype was picked up a small number of times. The V gene is TRBV24-1, the J gene TRBJ2-7; D ambiguous. The CDR3 covers 14 residues. V was shortened by 6 bases and J by 0 bases, with 11 bases between the two germline ends. Per the germline V gene, CDR1 is KGHDR and CDR2 is SFDVKD. CDR3 nucleotides: TGTGCCACCAGTCGAGGCACCAGCTCCTACGAGCAGTACTTC. Its protein is CATSRGTSSYEQYF.

Regarding this clonotype: This likely came from a read error, as a far larger clone is one base away. The chain links TRBV27 to TRBJ2-7; 8 bases line up with TRBD2. In germline, CDR1 is MNHEY, CDR2 SMNVEV (reference sequence). J gave up 7 bases and V 5 bases, and 13 bases lay outside the gene matches. The CDR3 has 15 amino acids. This CDR3 is CASSPYGGGNNEQYF. As DNA, the CDR3 is TGTGCCAGCAGTCCGTACGGCGGGGGGAACAATGAGCAGTACTTC.

The V gene is TRBV29-1, the J gene TRBJ2-3, with 7 bases identical to TRBD2. V trimming: 0 bases; J trimming: 0 bases; junction bases outside the gene matches: 6. Looked up from germline, CDR1 is SQVTM and CDR2 is ANQGSEA. The CDR3 has 16 residues. The chain's CDR3 is CSVEDGWTRSTDTQYF. The CDR3 DNA is TGCAGCGTTGAAGATGGGTGGACTAGAAGCACAGATACGCAGTATTTT.

This clonotype was seen ten or more times. V is TRBV27 and J is TRBJ1-2; D unclear. This CDR3 contains 17 residues. Germline V CDR1 and CDR2: MNHEY, SMNVEV (reference sequence). Trimming took 5 bases from V and 3 from J, leaving 22 bases between them. The CDR3 DNA is TGTGCCAGCAGTACCGCCAAGTGCCGGCACCAACACTATGGCTACACCTTC. Residues: CASSTAKCRHQHYGYTF.

This clonotype was seen repeatedly, ten times or more. The chain combines TRBV7-9 with TRBJ1-1; no reliable D call. The length of the CDR3 is 12 residues. Trimming shortened V by 9 bases and J by 1 base, and 9 bases separated the two germline ends. Germline loops: CDR1 SEHNR, CDR2 FQNEAQ (reference sequence). The CDR3 DNA follows: TGTGCCAGTGGGGAGGGGAACACTGAAGCTTTCTTT. Its translation: CASGEGNTEAFF.

This clonotype was seen at least ten times. V gene TRBV6-1 combines with J gene TRBJ2-1; D call uncertain. The germline V gene has CDR1 MNHNS and CDR2 SASEGT. V was pared by 6 bases and J by 7 bases, with 16 bases between. The CDR3 loop spans 14 amino acids. CDR3 protein: CASSLGPRTNEQFF. The CDR3, as DNA: TGTGCCAGCAGCCTTGGGCCCCGTACGAATGAGCAGTTCTTC.

Remarks on this clonotype: A read error is possible here, since a much larger clone lies one base away. The chain carries TRBV2 and TRBJ1-1, with 7 bases lining up with TRBD1. J lost 10 bases, V lost 1 base, and 9 bases had no gene match. The germline V gene has CDR1 SNHLY and CDR2 FYNNEI. The CDR3 has 14 amino acids. CDR3 nucleotide sequence: TGTGCCAGCAGTGAAGGGGGAGCCAGGGGGGGAGCTTTCTTT. Translating it yields CASSEGGARGGAFF.

A few counts support this clonotype. This chain uses TRBV7-7 with TRBJ2-3; D unclear. The germline CDR1 and CDR2 sequences are SSHAT and FNYEAQ (reference sequence). The CDR3 sequence is 13 residues long. The V gene lost 2 bases and the J gene lost 5 bases, with 8 bases spanning the gap. Here the CDR3 reads CASSLFVGDTQYF. CDR3 nucleotides: TGTGCCAGCAGCTTATTTGTAGGAGATACGCAGTATTTT.

Only a few counts were recorded for this clonotype. The genes are TRBV28 and TRBJ1-6; D might be TRBD1 (5 bases). The CDR3 length is 13 residues. Looked up from germline, CDR1 is MDHEN and CDR2 is SYDVKM. V was cut by 6 bases and J by 7 bases, with 10 bases left in between. CDR3 in DNA: TGTGCCAGCAGGGGGACCCTGAATTCACCCCTCCACTTT. It translates to CASRGTLNSPLHF.

This clonotype turned up a few times. V is TRBV19 and J is TRBJ2-7; TRBD1 aligns across 9 bases. Germline lookup yields CDR1 LNHDA and CDR2 SQIVND (reference sequence). The CDR3 runs 13 residues. V dropped 6 bases and J dropped 6; count of bases not matched to a gene: 6. The CDR3 is CASRGTGPLEQYF. CDR3 sequence (DNA): TGTGCCAGTAGGGGGACAGGGCCGCTCGAGCAGTACTTC.

This clonotype was observed at least ten times. The V gene is TRBV29-1, the J gene TRBJ2-4; 7 nucleotides align to TRBD2. The CDR3 is 14 residues long. J was trimmed by 0 bases and V by 2 bases; bases with no gene match: 1. Germline loops: CDR1 SQVTM, CDR2 ANQGSEA. CDR3 region: CSVESGVAKNIQYF. In nucleotides, the CDR3 is TGCAGCGTTGAAAGCGGGGTAGCCAAAAACATTCAGTACTTC.

This clonotype was detected many times. The CDR3 nucleotides read TGTGCCAGCAGCTCCCGGACGCCCCTCTCAGATACGCAGTATTTT. Encoded protein: CASSSRTPLSDTQYF. The rearrangement uses TRBV11-1 and TRBJ2-3; D not resolved. The V gene lost 4 bases and the J gene lost 4 bases, with 15 bases spanning the gap. CDR1 is SGHAT, CDR2 FQDESV, per germline (reference sequence). The CDR3 runs to 15 residues.

This clonotype was observed a few times. The rearrangement joins TRBV14 to TRBJ2-1; D is undetermined. The germline CDR1 and CDR2 sequences are SGHDN and FVKESK. The V gene lost 1 base and the J gene lost 6 bases, with 1 base spanning the gap. The CDR3 totals 11 residues. The CDR3 region has the DNA TGTGCCAGCAGCCAAGTCAATGAGCAGTTCTTC. Its translation: CASSQVNEQFF.

This clonotype turned up a few times. The chain recombines TRBV6-1 with TRBJ2-7; weak D call: TRBD1 (5 bases). Germline CDR1 and CDR2: MNHNS and SASEGT. V lost 3 bases and J 9 bases, leaving 15 bases between the germline ends. This CDR3 is 13 amino acids long. DNA for the CDR3: TGTGCCAGCAGTGAGGGGCAGATCGGTCCGCAGTACTTC. Protein product: CASSEGQIGPQYF.

In this sample, this clonotype turned up many times. J is TRBJ2-5 and V is TRBV7-3; weak D call: TRBD2 (5 bases). V lost 3 bases and J lost 1, with 9 bases in between. Germline V lookup: CDR1 SGHTA, CDR2 FQGTGA. This CDR3 has 14 amino acids. The CDR3 DNA sequence: TGTGCCAGCAGCTTCAGTGCGGGCCAAGAGACCCAGTACTTC. This translates into CASSFSAGQETQYF.